Sequencing of this T cell receptor beta chain was carried out in a study of T cell responses to AZD1222 COVID-19 vaccine (dated by TCRdb to about 2021). For the wider study: AZD1222 recipients with second doses at about 4 weeks or about 12 weeks were pooled, because spike-specific TCR depth and breadth did not differ between schedules. Trial participants were enrolled into age subgroups of 18-55, 56-69 and 70-plus years, which contained 148, 28 and 57 TCR-sequenced participants, respectively. TCR sequencing covered some 250 trial participants: around 210 given two doses of AZD1222 and about 26 given two doses of MenACWY control vaccine.

This clone occurred once. It lacks a known antigen. No much larger clone exists at a distance of one base, and base qualities are not known. The CDR3 regions of human TCRbeta chains were subjected to immunosequencing. On the study's bioinformatics: Repertoire TCRs were matched against a reference library of SARS-CoV-2-specific TCRs generated with the MIRA antigen-specificity platform. Breadth meant the fraction of unique TCRs that were SARS-CoV-2-associated, whereas depth meant the fraction of total T cells that were SARS-CoV-2-associated. Using the MIRA data, each spike-specific TCR was assigned both to the spike region to which the TCR was reactive and to a CD4 or CD8 class. Log10-transformed breadth and depth values were compared by one-way ANOVA with Sidak's multiple comparisons tests. TCRdb's version of the immuneACCESS table is confined to in-frame rearrangements and falls short of the full clone set. An unresolved V gene accounts for under half of the shortfall where checked; the remainder is of unknown origin. The V and J calls and clone size were taken over from that table, and D and trimming were inferred from the DNA. This sample is represented by roughly 140,000 clones; about 90% of them were singletons. The biggest ten clones account for 5% of the sample.

The time point label of this sample denotes: baseline before first vaccination. The vaccinee samples were drawn from two UK trials, COV001 and COV002, one of which was a single-blind randomized controlled phase 2/3 trial testing AZD1222 (ChAdOx1 nCoV-19) in healthy adults. For TCRbeta chain sequencing, PBMC samples from trial participants were taken at day 0 and at day 28 after the second dose. The CDR3, cysteine through phenylalanine, is 15 amino acids long. Solely the CDR3 DNA is kept, with 45 bases framed from the first base. Trimming removed 3 bases from V and 7 bases from J, leaving 13 bases between the germline ends. CDR1 and CDR2 were assigned from the germline V gene as MDHEN and SYDVKM. Paper-wide results and their limitations: The vaccine-associated CD4 TCRs covered the entire spike protein, and the dominant responses fell in regions 160-218 and 743-854. No day 14 peak-response samples were available, so repertoires were characterized only after the peak T cell response. In the small 56-69-year group, the increase in depth fell short of significance, most likely because of low power. Conclusions about previously exposed vaccinees are limited because only 6 or 7 AZD1222 recipients were SARS-CoV-2 seropositive at baseline. Participants were mostly white British, with more females than males. The authors suggested clonal diversity may have been underestimated. Reportedly, almost half of the unique spike-specific TCRs recognized epitopes lying outside the regions that are mutated in the B.1.351 and B.1.1.7 variants. Spike-specific TCR breadth and depth rose significantly after two AZD1222 doses compared with day 0 and with MenACWY recipients.

This TCR derives from an adult in good health. Rearrangement joined TRBV28 to TRBJ1-6, and possibly TRBD1, on 5 matching bases. The sequenced sample was peripheral blood, obtained on day 0 of AZD1222 vaccination. CDR3 sequence: CASSFGTVFNSPLHF. The DNA sequence is TGTGCCAGCAGTTTTGGGACGGTCTTCAATTCACCCCTCCACTTT. Here the CDR3 is joined to the reference TRBV28 and TRBJ1-6 genes, and the full variable domain is: DVKVTQSSRYLVKRTGEKVFLECVQDMDHENMFWYRQDPGLGLRLIYFSYDVKMKEKGDIPEGYSVSREKKERFSLILESASTNQTSMYLCASSFGTVFNSPLHFGNGTRLTVT.